A selection of T cell receptor beta chains follows, all from one sample in a study of spatial heterogeneity in lung cancer. MiXCR, run by TCRdb on the 5' RACE reads, gives a single entry per CDR3 protein. The sample lists approximately 18,000 distinct CDR3 sequences, 5% to 7% occurring once. The source material was lung tumor tissue, sampled at surgery. These receptors were obtained from a female donor with early-stage non-small cell lung cancer. Each CDR3 is given with its conserved first and last residue. The D gene is left open where the match is weak. The size of a clone is reported for some rows only, either as once, few or many, or as a class for expanded clones.

v_call	d_call	clone_size	j_call	cdr3_nt	cdr3_aa
TRBV20-1	NA	many	TRBJ2-7	TGCAGTGCACCCGAAGAGGTGAGCTACGAGCAGTACTTC	CSAPEEVSYEQYF
TRBV6-2/TRBV6-3	NA	medium-sized	TRBJ2-1	TGTGCCAGCAGTCCTGGGCCGAACAATGAGCAGTTCTTC	CASSPGPNNEQFF
TRBV7-3	NA	few	TRBJ2-5	TGTGCCAGCAGCCCAACCCGGGGGCCCCAAGAGACCCAGTACTTC	CASSPTRGPQETQYF
TRBV29-1	NA	many	TRBJ1-1	TGCAGCGTTGAACCCGGGCGGGAAGCTTTCTTT	CSVEPGREAFF
TRBV12-3/TRBV12-4	NA	NA	TRBJ2-1	TGTGCCAGCAGTCAGACTCCCTACGAGCAGTTCTTC	CASSQTPYEQFF
TRBV20-1	TRBD2	many	TRBJ2-7	TGCAGTGCTAGAGGGCCTAGCGGGAGGGAGGAGCAGTACTTC	CSARGPSGREEQYF
TRBV28	TRBD2	many	TRBJ2-7	TGTGCCAGCAGTTCCCCAGCGGGAGATTCGTCCTACGAGCAGTACTTC	CASSSPAGDSSYEQYF
TRBV9	TRBD2	many	TRBJ2-7	TGTGCCAGCAGCGTAGAAGCGGGAGTGGACGAGCAGTACTTC	CASSVEAGVDEQYF
TRBV20-1	NA	medium-sized	TRBJ1-1	TGCAGTGCTGTACCAGGGTTCACTGAAGCTTTCTTT	CSAVPGFTEAFF
TRBV11-2	TRBD1	many	TRBJ2-5	TGTGCCAGCAGCTTAACCCCTACAGGGGGGAAGACCCAGTACTTC	CASSLTPTGGKTQYF
TRBV3-1	NA	many	TRBJ2-1	TGTGCCAGCAGCCAAAATCGGGCCAATGAGCAGTTCTTC	CASSQNRANEQFF
TRBV20-1	NA	many	TRBJ2-2	TGCAGTGCTAGTTCCCTGGGCGGCCGCACCGGGGAGCTGTTTTTT	CSASSLGGRTGELFF
TRBV2	TRBD2	many	TRBJ2-3	TGTGCCAGCAGTGAAGCTCGACTAGCGGGAGGAGCAGATACGCAGTATTTT	CASSEARLAGGADTQYF
TRBV7-8	NA	medium-sized	TRBJ2-1	TGTGCCAGCAGCTTAGGCGGGAACGCCTACAATGAGCAGTTCTTC	CASSLGGNAYNEQFF
TRBV10-2	NA	many	TRBJ1-1	TGCGCCAGCAGTGCACAGGCGAACACTGAAGCTTTCTTT	CASSAQANTEAFF
TRBV6-5	NA	medium-sized	TRBJ2-1	TGTGCCAGCAGTTACACGGGAGACAATGAGCAGTTCTTC	CASSYTGDNEQFF
TRBV20-1	NA	many	TRBJ2-1	TGCAGTGCTAGTGTAGTCGGACGCCGCAATGAGCAGTTCTTC	CSASVVGRRNEQFF
TRBV11-2	TRBD1	few	TRBJ2-7	TGTGCCAGCAGCCCCCTTCGGGACAGGGGGTTCTACGAGCAGTACTTC	CASSPLRDRGFYEQYF
TRBV9	NA	many	TRBJ2-3	TGTGCCAGCAGCGTAGGACGGGGGCAAGATACGCAGTATTTT	CASSVGRGQDTQYF
TRBV6-6	TRBD2	many	TRBJ2-7	TGTGCCAGCAGTCCAACCAGGGGTCTAGCGGGATCCTACGAGCAGTACTTC	CASSPTRGLAGSYEQYF
TRBV6-2/TRBV6-3	TRBD1	many	TRBJ1-4	TGTGCCAGCAGCGCCGGGACAGGCCTGAAACTGTTTTTT	CASSAGTGLKLFF
TRBV9	TRBD2	NA	TRBJ2-1	TGTGCCAGCAGCGTCTCGACTAGCGGTTCCTACAATGAGCAGTTCTTC	CASSVSTSGSYNEQFF